This passage covers 5 T cell receptor beta chains from one sample sequenced in a study of T-cell reconstitution after alpha-beta-depleted transplantation in children. Preparation of the TCRbeta library used unique molecular identifiers. TCRdb passed the PCR reads through MiXCR, listing each CDR3 protein once. There are hundreds of thousands of distinct CDR3 sequences in the sample; around 7.8% occur only once, and approximately 6.3% lies in the top ten. The source was PBMCs, mostly from graft donor cells, collected 180 days after TCRalphabeta/CD19-depleted stem cell transplant. The receptors come from a male patient younger than 18 who had a stem cell transplant for acute lymphoblastic leukemia, so the T cells may come from the graft donor.

In this sample, this clonotype turned up many times. The V gene is TRBV28, the J gene TRBJ2-7; unclear D gene. From germline, CDR1 is MDHEN and CDR2 SYDVKM. There are 13 residues in the CDR3. V lost 2 bases, J lost 5 bases, and 10 bases lay in between. In DNA form, the CDR3 reads TGTGCCAGCAGTTTAAGGGCAGGACACGAGCAGTACTTC. Its translation: CASSLRAGHEQYF. The entire variable domain, with the rest obtained from reference TRBV28 and TRBJ2-7, is as follows: DVKVTQSSRYLVKRTGEKVFLECVQDMDHENMFWYRQDPGLGLRLIYFSYDVKMKEKGDIPEGYSVSREKKERFSLILESASTNQTSMYLCASSLRAGHEQYFGPGTRLTVT.

This clonotype showed up many times. This chain connects TRBV28 to TRBJ2-7; 7 bases map to TRBD2. Per the germline V gene, CDR1 is MDHEN and CDR2 is SYDVKM. The CDR3 runs 16 residues. Trimming cost V 6 bases and J 0 bases; bases outside gene matches: 11. The CDR3 spells CASRGQGSGNSYEQYF. The CDR3 nucleotides read TGTGCCAGCAGGGGTCAAGGGAGCGGGAACTCCTACGAGCAGTACTTC. Supplemented by reference TRBV28 and TRBJ2-7, the full variable domain reads DVKVTQSSRYLVKRTGEKVFLECVQDMDHENMFWYRQDPGLGLRLIYFSYDVKMKEKGDIPEGYSVSREKKERFSLILESASTNQTSMYLCASRGQGSGNSYEQYFGPGTRLTVT.

The sample holds many counts of this clonotype. The chain is built from TRBV29-1 and TRBJ2-7; tentatively, D is TRBD1 (5 bases). The CDR3 consists of 13 residues. V was shortened by 2 bases and J by 0 bases, with 8 bases between the two germline ends. Germline CDR1 and CDR2: SQVTM and ANQGSEA. For the CDR3, the DNA is TGCAGCGTTGAAACGGACACCTCCTACGAGCAGTACTTC. Translation: CSVETDTSYEQYF.

On this clonotype itself: The CDR3 ends on some other residue instead of the conserved phenylalanine or tryptophan, so this is likely a read error. The limits of the CDR3 on the DNA are not certain, so only TCRdb's listed CDR3 is given. The CDR3 sequence: CASRGRLTI. The chain uses TRBV2 and TRBJ2-1; the table's D call TRBD2 went unverified against the DNA. Germline values: CDR1 SNHLY, CDR2 FYNNEI. The CDR3 totals 9 residues, both ends included.

This clonotype was seen ten or more times. The chain joins TRBV7-3 to TRBJ2-1; 9 nucleotides agree with TRBD2. V shed 6 bases, J shed 2 bases, and the junction held 5 bases outside the gene matches. CDR1 SGHTA and CDR2 FQGTGA come from the germline V gene. The CDR3 consists of 15 residues. The CDR3 DNA reads TGTGCCAGCAGTTTAGGCGGGGGGGCCTACAATGAGCAGTTCTTC. Its protein is CASSLGGGAYNEQFF.